The 4 T cell receptor beta chains given below trace back to one sample, sequenced in a study of cytomegalovirus exposure and HLA in healthy donors. Amplification used 60 Vbeta primers and 13 Jbeta primers. Clones were sequenced by immunoSEQ multiplex PCR, and TCRdb holds only the in-frame ones, with some missing. The table includes some 170,000 clones, around 81% detected once. The sample comprised PBMCs. These receptors were obtained from a middle-aged woman in good health and CMV-seronegative.

V usage is TRBV5-1 and J usage is TRBJ1-2; TRBD1 aligns across 10 bases. This CDR3 has 15 residues. The ends lost 3 bases at V and 9 bases at J; junction bases unmatched: 11. The germline CDR1 and CDR2 sequences are SGHRS and YFSETQ. CDR3 amino acids: CASSSRQGAHTRYTF. The CDR3 nucleotides read TGCGCCAGCAGCTCGCGACAGGGGGCCCATACCCGCTACACCTTC.

The chain carries TRBV9 and TRBJ2-2; TRBD1 might be the D (7 bases). Per the germline V gene, CDR1 is SGDLS and CDR2 is YYNGEE. The CDR3 is 16 amino acids. The V end lost 1 base, the J end lost 8 bases, and 18 bases lay between the germline ends. Written as DNA, the CDR3 is TGTGCCAGCAGCGTATATGGAGGGGGCGAATGGGGGGAGCTGTTTTTT. It encodes CASSVYGGGEWGELFF.

V is TRBV2 and J is TRBJ2-5, with 8 bases identical to TRBD2. CDR3 length: 14 amino acids. CDR1 and CDR2 (germline): SNHLY, FYNNEI. Trimming took 6 bases from V and 4 from J; bases not matched to a gene: 7. The CDR3 DNA sequence: TGTGCCAGCAGGCTGGCGGGAGGAATAGAGACCCAGTACTTC. As protein: CASRLAGGIETQYF.

This clone was detected a few times. V usage is TRBV6-1 and J usage is TRBJ2-7; TRBD2 matches at 12 bases. J lost 5 bases, V lost 5 bases, and 4 bases had no gene match. The germline CDR1 and CDR2 sequences are MNHNS and SASEGT. There are 14 residues in the CDR3. DNA of the CDR3: TGTGCCAGCAGTACACTAGCGGGAGGCGACGAGCAGTACTTC. This translates into CASSTLAGGDEQYF.